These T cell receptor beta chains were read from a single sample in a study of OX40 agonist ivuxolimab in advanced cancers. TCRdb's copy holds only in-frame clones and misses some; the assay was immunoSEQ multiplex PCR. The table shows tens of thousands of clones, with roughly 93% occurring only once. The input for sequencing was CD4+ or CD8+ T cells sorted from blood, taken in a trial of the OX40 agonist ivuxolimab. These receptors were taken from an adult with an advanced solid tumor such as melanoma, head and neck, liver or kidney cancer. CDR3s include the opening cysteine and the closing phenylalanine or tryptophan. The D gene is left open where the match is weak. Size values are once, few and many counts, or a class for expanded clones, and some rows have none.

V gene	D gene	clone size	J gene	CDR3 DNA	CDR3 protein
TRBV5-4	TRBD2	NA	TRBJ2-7	TGTGCCAGCAGCTTCGTACTTGGAGGGGTAGCGGGATGCTACGAGCAGTACTTC	CASSFVLGGVAGCYEQYF
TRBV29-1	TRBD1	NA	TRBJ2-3	TGCAGCGTTGAAGGGACAGGGACGAGCACAGATACGCAGTATTTT	CSVEGTGTSTDTQYF
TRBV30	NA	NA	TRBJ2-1	TGTGCCTGGAGTCGCTCCTACAATGAGCAGTTCTTC	CAWSRSYNEQFF
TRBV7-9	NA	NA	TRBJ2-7	TGTGCCAGCAGCCCTAGGATCCTCGAGCAGTACTTC	CASSPRILEQYF
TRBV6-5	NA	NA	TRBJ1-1	TGTGCCAGCACCAGAACAGGGATGAACACTGAAGCTTTCTTT	CASTRTGMNTEAFF
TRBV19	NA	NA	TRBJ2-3	TGTGCCAGTAGTCCACCCGTTGGGGGAGTGTGGTCAGATACGCAGTATTTT	CASSPPVGGVWSDTQYF
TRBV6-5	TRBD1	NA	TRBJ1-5	TGTGCCAGCAGAAGGACAGGGCGCAATCAGCCCCAGCATTTT	CASRRTGRNQPQHF
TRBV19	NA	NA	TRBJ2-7	TGTGCCAGTAGTATTTCGGGGGCGGACCTCTCCTACGAGCAGTACTTC	CASSISGADLSYEQYF
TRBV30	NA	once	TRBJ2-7	TGTGCCTGGAGTGTGGGTGACACCTACGAGCAGTACTTC	CAWSVGDTYEQYF
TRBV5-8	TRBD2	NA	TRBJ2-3	TGTGCCAGCAGCTGGCGGGGGGCCCCAGATACGCAGTATTTT	CASSWRGAPDTQYF
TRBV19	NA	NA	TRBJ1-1	TGTGCCAGTAACGAAAGGGGGGGGAACACTGAAGCTTTCTTT	CASNERGGNTEAFF
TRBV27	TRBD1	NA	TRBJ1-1	TGTGCCAGCAGTTTATACAGGGGGCTAAACACTGAAGCTTTCTTT	CASSLYRGLNTEAFF
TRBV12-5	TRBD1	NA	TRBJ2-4	TGTGCTAGTGGTTTGGTATTGGACAGGTTAACCAAAAACATTCAGTACTTC	CASGLVLDRLTKNIQYF
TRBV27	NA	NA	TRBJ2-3	TGTGCCAGCAGTATTCGTCGGGCAGATACGCAGTATTTT	CASSIRRADTQYF
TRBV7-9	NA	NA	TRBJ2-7	TGTGCCAGCAGCAACTCGAGCTCCTACGAGCAGTACTTC	CASSNSSSYEQYF
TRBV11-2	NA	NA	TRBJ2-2	TGTGCCAGCAGCCCGGGGAGGAACACCGGGGAGCTGTTTTTT	CASSPGRNTGELFF
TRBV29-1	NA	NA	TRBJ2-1	TGCAGCGTTAGCGACAGTGAGGATGAGCAGTTCTTC	CSVSDSEDEQFF
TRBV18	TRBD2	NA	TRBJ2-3	TGTGCCAGCTCCCCAGGACTAGCGGGAGACGATGTGCGGACAGATACGCAGTATTTT	CASSPGLAGDDVRTDTQYF
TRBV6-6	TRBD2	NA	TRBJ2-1	TGTGCCAGCAGTTTAGCGGGAGGGAGCTCCTACAATGAGCAGTTCTTC	CASSLAGGSSYNEQFF
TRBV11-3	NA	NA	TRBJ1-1	TGTGCCAGCAGCTTACACGAGGGCGCTGAAGCTTTCTTT	CASSLHEGAEAFF
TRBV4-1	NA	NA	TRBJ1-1	TGCGCCAGCACCCCAGGGCAGGGAAACACTGAAGCTTTCTTT	CASTPGQGNTEAFF
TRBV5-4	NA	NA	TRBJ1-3	TGTGCCAGCAGCATCTCGGGAGGGGCTGGAAACACCATATATTTT	CASSISGGAGNTIYF
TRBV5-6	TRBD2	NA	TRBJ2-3	TGTGCCAGCAGCCCCGGGGTGGGGGGACTACTCACAGATACGCAGTATTTT	CASSPGVGGLLTDTQYF
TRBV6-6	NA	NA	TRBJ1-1	TGTGCCAGCACCGGTTGGGGACTTTCCACTGAAGCTTTCTTT	CASTGWGLSTEAFF
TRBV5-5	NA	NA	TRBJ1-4	TGTGCCAGCAGCTACGGAACAGCAACTAATGAAAAACTGTTTTTT	CASSYGTATNEKLFF
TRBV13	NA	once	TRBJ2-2	TGTGCCAGCAAGGGGACCGGGGAGCTGTTTTTT	CASKGTGELFF
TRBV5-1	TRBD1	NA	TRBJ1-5	TGCGCCAGCAGCTTGTCGAACAGGGGAGGCAATCAGCCCCAGCATTTT	CASSLSNRGGNQPQHF
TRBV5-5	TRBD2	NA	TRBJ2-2	TGTGCCAGCAGCGGCAGAAAACCTCTAGCGGGTAAGTTAAACACCGGGGAGCTGTTTTTT	CASSGRKPLAGKLNTGELFF
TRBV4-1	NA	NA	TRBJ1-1	TGCGCCAGCAGCCATGACGGAGGGGAAACTGAAGCTTTCTTT	CASSHDGGETEAFF
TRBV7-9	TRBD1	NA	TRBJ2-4	TGTGCCAGCAGCTTAGGACAGGGGGCCAAAAACATTCAGTACTTC	CASSLGQGAKNIQYF
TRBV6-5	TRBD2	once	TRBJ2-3	TGTGCCAGCAGCAGTGAAGCGGGGGTCACAGATACGCAGTATTTT	CASSSEAGVTDTQYF
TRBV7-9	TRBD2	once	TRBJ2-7	TGTGCCAGCAGCTCGTCCGAGGGGATTTATCCGGGACTAGCGTTGTACTTC	CASSSSEGIYPGLALYF